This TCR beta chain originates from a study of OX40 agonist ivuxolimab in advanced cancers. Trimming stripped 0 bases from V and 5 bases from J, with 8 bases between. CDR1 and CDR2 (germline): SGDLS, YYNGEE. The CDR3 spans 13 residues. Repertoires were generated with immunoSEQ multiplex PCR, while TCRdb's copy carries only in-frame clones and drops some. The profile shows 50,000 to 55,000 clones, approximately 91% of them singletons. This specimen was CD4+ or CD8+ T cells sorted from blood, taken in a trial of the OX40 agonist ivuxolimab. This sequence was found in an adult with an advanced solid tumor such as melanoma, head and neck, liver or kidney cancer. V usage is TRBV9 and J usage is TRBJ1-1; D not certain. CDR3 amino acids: CASSVDGMTEAFF. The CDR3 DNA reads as TGTGCCAGCAGCGTAGACGGGATGACTGAAGCTTTCTTT.